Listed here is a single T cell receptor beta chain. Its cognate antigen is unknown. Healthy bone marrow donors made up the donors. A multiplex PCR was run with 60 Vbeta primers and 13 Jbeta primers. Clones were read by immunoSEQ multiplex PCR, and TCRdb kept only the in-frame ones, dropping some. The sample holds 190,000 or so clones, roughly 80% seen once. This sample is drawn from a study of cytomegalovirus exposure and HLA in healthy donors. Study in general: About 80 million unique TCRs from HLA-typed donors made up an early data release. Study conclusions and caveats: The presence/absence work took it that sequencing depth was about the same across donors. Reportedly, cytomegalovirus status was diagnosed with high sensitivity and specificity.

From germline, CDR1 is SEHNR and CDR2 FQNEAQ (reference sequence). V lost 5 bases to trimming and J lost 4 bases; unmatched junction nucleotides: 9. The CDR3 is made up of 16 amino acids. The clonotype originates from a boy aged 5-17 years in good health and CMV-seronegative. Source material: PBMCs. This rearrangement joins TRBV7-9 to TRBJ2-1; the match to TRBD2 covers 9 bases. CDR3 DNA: TGTGCCAGCAGCCAGATCGGGACTAGCCGTTACAATGAGCAGTTCTTC. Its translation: CASSQIGTSRYNEQFF. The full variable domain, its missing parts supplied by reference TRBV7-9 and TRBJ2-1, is DTGVSQNPRHKITKRGQNVTFRCDPISEHNRLYWYRQTLGQGPEFLTYFQNEAQLEKSRLLSDRFSAERPKGSFSTLEIQRTEQGDSAMYLCASSQIGTSRYNEQFFGPGTRLTVL.